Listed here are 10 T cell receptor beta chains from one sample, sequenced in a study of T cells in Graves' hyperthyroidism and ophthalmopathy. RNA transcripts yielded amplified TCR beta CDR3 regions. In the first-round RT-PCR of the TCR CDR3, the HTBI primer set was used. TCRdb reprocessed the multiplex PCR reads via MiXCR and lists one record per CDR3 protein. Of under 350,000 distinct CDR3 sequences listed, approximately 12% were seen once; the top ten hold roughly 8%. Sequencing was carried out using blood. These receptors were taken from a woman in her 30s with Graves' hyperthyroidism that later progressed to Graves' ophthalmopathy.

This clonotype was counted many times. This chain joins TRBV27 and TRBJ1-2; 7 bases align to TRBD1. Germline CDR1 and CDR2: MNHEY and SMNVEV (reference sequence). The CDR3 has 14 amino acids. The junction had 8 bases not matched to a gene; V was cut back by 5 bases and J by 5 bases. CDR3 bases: TGTGCCAGCAGTCCTCAGGGGGGACCGTATGGCTACACCTTC. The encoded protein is CASSPQGGPYGYTF.

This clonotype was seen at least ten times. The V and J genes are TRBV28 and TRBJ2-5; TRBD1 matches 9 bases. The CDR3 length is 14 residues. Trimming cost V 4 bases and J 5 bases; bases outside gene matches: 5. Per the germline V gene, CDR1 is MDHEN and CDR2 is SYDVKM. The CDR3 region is CASSSGTGPETQYF. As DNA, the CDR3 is TGTGCCAGCAGTTCGGGGACAGGGCCCGAGACCCAGTACTTC.

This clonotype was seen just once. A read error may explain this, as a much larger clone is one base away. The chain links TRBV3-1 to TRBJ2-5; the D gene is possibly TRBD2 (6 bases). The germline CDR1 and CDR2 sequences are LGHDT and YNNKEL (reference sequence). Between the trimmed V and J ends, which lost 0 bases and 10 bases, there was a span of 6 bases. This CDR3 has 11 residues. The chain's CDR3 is CASSQEEGQYF. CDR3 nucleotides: TGTGCCAGCAGCCAAGAGGAGGGCCAGTACTTC.

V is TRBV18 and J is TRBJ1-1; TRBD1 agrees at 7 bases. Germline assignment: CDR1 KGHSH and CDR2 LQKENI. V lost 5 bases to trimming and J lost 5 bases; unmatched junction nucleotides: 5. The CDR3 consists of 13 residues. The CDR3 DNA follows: TGTGCCAGCTCAGGTACGGGACAGACTGAAGCTTTCTTT. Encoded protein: CASSGTGQTEAFF.

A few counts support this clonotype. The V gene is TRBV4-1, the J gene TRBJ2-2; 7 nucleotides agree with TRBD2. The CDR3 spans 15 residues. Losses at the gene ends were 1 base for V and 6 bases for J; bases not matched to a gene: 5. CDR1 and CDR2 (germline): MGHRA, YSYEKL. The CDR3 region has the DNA TGCGCCAGCAGCCAAGGGGGGGGATTGTCCGGGGAGCTGTTTTTT. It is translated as CASSQGGGLSGELFF.

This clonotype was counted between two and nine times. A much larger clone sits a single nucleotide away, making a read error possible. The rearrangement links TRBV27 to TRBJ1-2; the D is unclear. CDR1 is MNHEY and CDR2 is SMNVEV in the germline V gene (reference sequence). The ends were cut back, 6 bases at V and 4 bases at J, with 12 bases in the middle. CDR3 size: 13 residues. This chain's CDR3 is CASRPLGSYGYTF. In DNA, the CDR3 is TGTGCCAGCAGACCTCTAGGGAGCTATGGCTACACCTTC.

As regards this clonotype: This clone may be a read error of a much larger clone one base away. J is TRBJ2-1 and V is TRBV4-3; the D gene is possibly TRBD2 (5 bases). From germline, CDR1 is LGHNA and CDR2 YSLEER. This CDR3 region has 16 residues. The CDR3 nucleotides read TGCGGCAGCAGCCAAGATGTGAGCGGCCCCTATAATGAGCAGTTCTTC. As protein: CGSSQDVSGPYNEQFF.

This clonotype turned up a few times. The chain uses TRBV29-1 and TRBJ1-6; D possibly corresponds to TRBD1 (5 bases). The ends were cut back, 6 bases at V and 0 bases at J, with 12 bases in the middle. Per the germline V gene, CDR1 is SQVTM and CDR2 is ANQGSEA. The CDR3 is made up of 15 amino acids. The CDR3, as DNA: TGCAGCGTCAGGGACGGGAGCTCCTATAATTCACCCCTCCACTTT. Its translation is CSVRDGSSYNSPLHF.

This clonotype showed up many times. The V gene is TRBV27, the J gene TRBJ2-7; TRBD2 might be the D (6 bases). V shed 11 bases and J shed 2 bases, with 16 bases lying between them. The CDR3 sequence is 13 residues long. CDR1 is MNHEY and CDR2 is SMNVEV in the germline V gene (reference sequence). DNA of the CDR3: TGTGCCGTGTCCGGGACTGATACCTACGAGCAGTACTTC. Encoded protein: CAVSGTDTYEQYF.

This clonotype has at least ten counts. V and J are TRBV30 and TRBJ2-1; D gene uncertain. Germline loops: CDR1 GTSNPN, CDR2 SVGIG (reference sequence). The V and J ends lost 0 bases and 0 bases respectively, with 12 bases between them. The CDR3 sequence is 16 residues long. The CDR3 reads CAWSVRLDSSYNEQFF. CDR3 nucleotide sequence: TGTGCCTGGAGTGTACGTCTCGACTCCTCCTACAATGAGCAGTTCTTC.